Following are 29 T cell receptor beta chains from one sample sequenced in a study of shared clonotypes between healthy human individuals. The protocol was immunoSEQ multiplex PCR, while the TCRdb copy is restricted to in-frame clones and leaves out a portion. The table includes roughly 1,800,000 clones, about 94% detected once. As defined, naive CD8 cells were CD45RO-negative and positively selected for CCR7, with terminally differentiated effector memory CD45RA+ cells excluded. Sequencing used naive CD8+ T cells sorted from blood. The receptors stem from a man between 18 and 29 years old in good health.

The chain carries TRBV7-6 and TRBJ2-5, with D possibly TRBD1 on 6 matching bases. Between the trimmed V and J ends, which lost 5 bases and 4 bases, there was a span of 17 bases. The CDR3 is 15 residues long. Germline V gene lookup returns CDR1 SGHVS and CDR2 FNYEAQ. CDR3 amino acids: CASSPSRGWGETQYF. CDR3 sequence (DNA): TGTGCCAGCAGCCCCTCGAGGGGGTGGGGAGAGACCCAGTACTTC.

V and J are TRBV10-3 and TRBJ2-2, with 7 nucleotides matching TRBD1. The CDR3 has 13 residues. Germline loops: CDR1 ENHRY, CDR2 SYGVKD. The J segment lost 9 bases and the V segment lost 7 bases, leaving 8 bases of the junction unmatched. The DNA for the CDR3 is TGTGCCATCAAGGGGACAGTGGATAGGGAGCTGTTTTTT. It is translated as CAIKGTVDRELFF.

J is TRBJ2-1 and V is TRBV6-5; 10 bases fit TRBD1. From germline, CDR1 is MNHEY and CDR2 SVGAGI. With 5 bases clipped from V and 8 bases from J, the junction kept 3 bases outside the gene matches. The CDR3 covers 13 residues. As DNA, the CDR3 is TGTGCCAGCAGTGCCGACAGGGGGCATGAGCAGTTCTTC. This gives the protein CASSADRGHEQFF.

V is TRBV7-8 and J is TRBJ2-1; D remains ambiguous. From germline, CDR1 is SGHVS and CDR2 FQNEAQ. V was shortened by 6 bases and J by 7 bases, with 10 bases between the two germline ends. This CDR3 has 12 residues. The CDR3 nucleotides are TGTGCCAGCAGGTTGGAACATAATGAGCAGTTCTTC. As protein: CASRLEHNEQFF.

A word on this clone: The same CDR3 arises from other DNA sequences in this sample as well. This sequence joins TRBV4-1 and TRBJ1-5; D ambiguous. This CDR3 region has 13 residues. Trimming cost V 1 base and J 4 bases, with 5 bases left between them. Per the germline V gene, CDR1 is MGHRA and CDR2 is YSYEKL. The chain's CDR3 is CASSQGGNQPQHF. As DNA, the CDR3 is TGCGCCAGCAGCCAAGGGGGAAATCAGCCCCAGCATTTT.

The V and J genes are TRBV27 and TRBJ2-5, with 7 bases matching TRBD1. Germline lookup yields CDR1 MNHEY and CDR2 SMNVEV (reference sequence). This CDR3 spans 14 amino acids. J was trimmed by 1 base and V by 7 bases; bases with no gene match: 6. The CDR3 region has the DNA TGTGCCAGCATGAAAGACAGGGCCCAAGAGACCCAGTACTTC. Amino acid sequence: CASMKDRAQETQYF.

This chain connects TRBV4-1 to TRBJ2-1; 9 bases align to TRBD2. This CDR3 contains 16 residues. J gave up 2 bases and V 5 bases, and 7 bases lay outside the gene matches. The V gene's germline CDR1 is MGHRA and CDR2 YSYEKL. CDR3 region: CASSTPAGGAYNEQFF. The CDR3 coding sequence is TGCGCCAGCAGCACCCCGGCGGGAGGGGCCTACAATGAGCAGTTCTTC.

This chain connects TRBV27 to TRBJ2-1; 9 nucleotides line up with TRBD1. The CDR3 length is 18 residues. Trimming took 5 bases from V and 9 from J; bases not matched to a gene: 20. Germline values: CDR1 MNHEY, CDR2 SMNVEV (reference sequence). The CDR3 spells CASSPSPGTGLASGEQFF. The CDR3 bases are TGTGCCAGCAGTCCAAGTCCCGGGACAGGGCTTGCCTCCGGTGAGCAGTTCTTC.

The J gene is TRBJ1-4, the V gene TRBV7-6; D not certain. CDR1 is SGHVS, CDR2 FNYEAQ, per germline. The CDR3 is 11 amino acids. V lost 1 base and J lost 13, with 7 bases in between. The CDR3 DNA sequence: TGTGCCAGCAGCTTAGGTGGTTTACTGTTTTTT. It is translated as CASSLGGLLFF.

The chain links TRBV2 to TRBJ2-3, with 7 bases matching TRBD1. CDR1 SNHLY and CDR2 FYNNEI come from the germline V gene. The CDR3 is made up of 14 amino acids. Germline trimming cut 9 bases from V and 4 bases from J; bases unmatched to any gene: 10. The CDR3 reads CARKGAWASDTQYF. For the CDR3, the DNA is TGTGCCAGGAAGGGGGCTTGGGCGTCAGATACGCAGTATTTT.

Remarks on this clone: The sample carries other DNA sequences with the same CDR3. V usage is TRBV5-1 and J usage is TRBJ2-7; weak D call: TRBD1 (7 bases). Per germline, CDR1 SGHRS and CDR2 YFSETQ. Between the trimmed V and J ends, which lost 0 bases and 1 base, there was a span of 11 bases. This CDR3 spans 15 amino acids. The CDR3 nucleotides are TGCGCCAGCAGCTTGGTTCAGGGGGGATCCTACGAGCAGTACTTC. It translates to CASSLVQGGSYEQYF.

The chain has TRBV19 and TRBJ2-1, with D tentatively TRBD2 (5 bases). Germline CDR1 reads LNHDA; CDR2 reads SQIVND (reference sequence). This CDR3 is 13 amino acids long. Trimming cost V 8 bases and J 4 bases, with 12 bases left between them. The DNA of the CDR3 is TGTGCCAGTTCGATCGGGAAGTACAATGAGCAGTTCTTC. The encoded protein is CASSIGKYNEQFF. The variable domain in full, completed from reference TRBV19 and TRBJ2-1, reads DGGITQSPKYLFRKEGQNVTLSCEQNLNHDAMYWYRQDPGQGLRLIYYSQIVNDFQKGDIAEGYSVSREKKESFPLTVTSAQKNPTAFYLCASSIGKYNEQFFGPGTRLTVL.

This clone was seen once. The chain couples TRBV13 to TRBJ2-7; D gene unclear. Germline CDR1 and CDR2: PRHDT and FYEKMQ (reference sequence). V lost 3 bases, J lost 3 bases, and 6 bases lay in between. CDR3 length equals 12 residues. In nucleotides, the CDR3 is TGTGCCAGCAGCTTCCAGAACTACGAGCAGTACTTC. Its translation: CASSFQNYEQYF.

The chain recombines TRBV11-2 with TRBJ1-4; D gene ambiguous. Germline lookup yields CDR1 SGHAT and CDR2 FQNNGV. The V end lost 6 bases, the J end lost 3 bases, and 14 bases lay between the germline ends. The CDR3 sequence is 15 residues long. CDR3 nucleotides: TGTGCCAGCAGTCGAGAGTGGGCAGCTAATGAAAAACTGTTTTTT. Residues: CASSREWAANEKLFF. The whole variable domain, remainder taken from reference TRBV11-2 and TRBJ1-4, is EAGVAQSPRYKIIEKRQSVAFWCNPISGHATLYWYQQILGQGPKLLIQFQNNGVVDDSQLPKDRFSAERLKGVDSTLKIQPAKLEDSAVYLCASSREWAANEKLFFGSGTQLSVL.

The V gene is TRBV7-2, the J gene TRBJ1-2; D perhaps matches TRBD1 (5 bases). Trimming pared 5 bases from V and 3 bases from J, leaving 13 bases between. Germline V gene data show CDR1 as SGHTA and CDR2 as FQGNSA. CDR3 length equals 14 residues. This chain's CDR3 is CASSEDSNYYGYTF. The CDR3 DNA follows: TGTGCCAGCAGCGAAGACAGTAACTACTATGGCTACACCTTC.

This clone turned up a few times. Additional DNA sequences in this sample encode the identical CDR3. The CDR3 DNA is TGTGCCTGGAGTGTAGGAACTGAAGCTTTCTTT. Protein: CAWSVGTEAFF. This chain uses TRBV30 with TRBJ1-1; D not resolved. V was clipped by 0 bases and J by 5 bases, with 4 bases between them. Germline V gives CDR1 GTSNPN, CDR2 SVGIG (reference sequence). The CDR3 covers 11 residues.

The chain carries TRBV9 and TRBJ2-1; 9 nucleotides align to TRBD1. From germline, CDR1 is SGDLS and CDR2 YYNGEE. The V and J ends lost 3 bases and 8 bases, in that order; junction bases with no gene match: 9. The CDR3 is 15 residues long. The CDR3: CASSAPQGAGYEQFF. DNA of the CDR3: TGTGCCAGCAGCGCCCCACAGGGGGCGGGCTATGAGCAGTTCTTC.

The sample holds one count of this clone. V and J are TRBV7-6 and TRBJ2-7; 8 positions match TRBD2. Germline-derived CDR1 and CDR2 are SGHVS and FNYEAQ. The junction had 6 bases not matched to a gene; V was cut back by 1 base and J by 1 base. This CDR3 has 16 residues. CDR3 region: CASSLEAGGGSYEQYF. CDR3 bases: TGTGCCAGCAGCTTAGAGGCGGGAGGAGGATCCTACGAGCAGTACTTC.

The V gene is TRBV2, the J gene TRBJ2-7; TRBD1 agrees at 7 bases. J lost 2 bases, V lost 6 bases, and 16 bases had no gene match. Germline values: CDR1 SNHLY, CDR2 FYNNEI. CDR3 length equals 17 residues. CDR3 coding DNA: TGTGCCAGCAGAGAGGGACAGAAGATCCCAAGCGCCTACGAGCAGTACTTC. This translates into CASREGQKIPSAYEQYF.

The chain couples TRBV7-9 to TRBJ1-1, with D unclear. V dropped 9 bases and J dropped 6 bases, with 14 bases sitting between them. The germline CDR1 and CDR2 sequences are SEHNR and FQNEAQ (reference sequence). The CDR3 is 12 residues long. Here the CDR3 DNA reads TGTGCCAGTAAGTCGGGAAGCGCTGAAGCTTTCTTT. Protein: CASKSGSAEAFF. The full variable domain, its missing parts supplied by reference TRBV7-9 and TRBJ1-1, is DTGVSQNPRHKITKRGQNVTFRCDPISEHNRLYWYRQTLGQGPEFLTYFQNEAQLEKSRLLSDRFSAERPKGSFSTLEIQRTEQGDSAMYLCASKSGSAEAFFGQGTRLTVV.

V and J are TRBV5-1 and TRBJ2-7; TRBD1 aligns across 10 bases. The germline V gene encodes CDR1 SGHRS and CDR2 YFSETQ. The V gene end was trimmed by 3 bases and the J gene end by 7 bases; junction bases not matched to a gene: 7. The CDR3 contains 14 residues. The CDR3 region has the DNA TGCGCCAGCAGCTGGGACAGGGGAGTAAGGGAGCAGTACTTC. It yields the protein CASSWDRGVREQYF.

The V and J genes are TRBV15 and TRBJ1-4; tentative D call: TRBD1 (6 bases). Looked up from germline, CDR1 is LNHNV and CDR2 is YYDKDF (reference sequence). The ends were cut back, 5 bases at V and 8 bases at J, with 21 bases in the middle. This CDR3 comprises 16 residues. As DNA, the CDR3 is TGTGCCACCAGCCGGGTTGTTGGGGGGCTGTGGGAAAAACTGTTTTTT. It yields the protein CATSRVVGGLWEKLFF.

The V call is TRBV11-2, the J call TRBJ2-5, with D perhaps TRBD2 (5 bases). The CDR3 totals 14 residues. CDR1 and CDR2 (germline): SGHAT, FQNNGV. Trimming took off 7 bases at V and 0 bases at J, with 12 bases between the two ends. CDR3 coding DNA: TGTGCCAGCACAGGACTTGCGTACCAAGAGACCCAGTACTTC. This encodes CASTGLAYQETQYF.

This rearrangement joins TRBV5-6 to TRBJ2-7; perhaps TRBD1 as D (6 bases). CDR3 size: 14 residues. The germline gives CDR1 SGHDT, CDR2 YYEEEE. The V and J ends lost 3 bases and 2 bases respectively, with 12 bases between them. In nucleotides, the CDR3 is TGTGCCAGCAGCTCTGCACAGGGCCCCTACGAGCAGTACTTC. As protein: CASSSAQGPYEQYF.

The rearrangement links TRBV27 to TRBJ2-3; D is uncertain. V lost 8 bases to trimming and J lost 1 base, with 13 bases between them. The germline V gene has CDR1 MNHEY and CDR2 SMNVEV (reference sequence). The CDR3 has 14 residues. Written as DNA, the CDR3 is TGTGCCAGCGCCCCCCGGCCCGGCACAGATACGCAGTATTTT. Its protein is CASAPRPGTDTQYF.

This chain connects TRBV2 to TRBJ2-7, with TRBD1 as a possible D gene (5 bases). The CDR3 is 13 residues long. V gave up 1 base and J gave up 3 bases, with 7 bases separating them. CDR1 is SNHLY and CDR2 is FYNNEI in the germline V gene. CDR3 bases: TGTGCCAGCAGTGAAGAAGGGGACTACGAGCAGTACTTC. It encodes CASSEEGDYEQYF.

The V gene is TRBV7-3, the J gene TRBJ2-5; 11 bases line up with TRBD2. The V gene end was trimmed by 4 bases and the J gene end by 1 base; junction bases not matched to a gene: 2. CDR3 length: 15 residues. Germline CDR1 is SGHTA and CDR2 is FQGTGA. The CDR3 DNA reads TGTGCCAGCAGCTCCGGGACTAGCGGCCAAGAGACCCAGTACTTC. This encodes CASSSGTSGQETQYF. Complete variable domain (other parts from reference TRBV7-3 and TRBJ2-5): GAGVSQTPSNKVTEKGKYVELRCDPISGHTALYWYRQSLGQGPEFLIYFQGTGAADDSGLPNDRFFAVRPEGSVSTLKIQRTERGDSAVYLCASSSGTSGQETQYFGPGTRLLVL.

The V and J genes are TRBV19 and TRBJ1-2; TRBD1 aligns across 8 bases. Germline assignment: CDR1 LNHDA and CDR2 SQIVND (reference sequence). V gave up 6 bases and J gave up 5 bases; unmatched junction bases: 11. CDR3 length equals 15 residues. The CDR3 sequence: CASSPGQGAIYGYTF. For the CDR3, the DNA is TGTGCCAGTAGCCCCGGGCAGGGGGCGATTTATGGCTACACCTTC. The full variable domain, completed using reference TRBV19 and TRBJ1-2, is DGGITQSPKYLFRKEGQNVTLSCEQNLNHDAMYWYRQDPGQGLRLIYYSQIVNDFQKGDIAEGYSVSREKKESFPLTVTSAQKNPTAFYLCASSPGQGAIYGYTFGSGTRLTVV.

This chain links TRBV7-6 with TRBJ2-7; no clear D gene. Per germline, CDR1 SGHVS and CDR2 FNYEAQ. The CDR3 is 15 residues long. Trimming stripped 1 base from V and 0 bases from J, with 10 bases between. The CDR3 here is CASSLVTETSYEQYF. DNA for the CDR3: TGTGCCAGCAGCTTAGTAACAGAAACCTCCTACGAGCAGTACTTC.